This record covers a single T cell receptor (beta chain). This specimen belongs to a study of blood T cells in healthy people across ages. The V gene lost 10 bases and the J gene lost 5 bases, with 17 bases spanning the gap. In germline, CDR1 is MNHEY, CDR2 SVGAGI. The CDR3 length is 13 residues. Together with a sample-barcoded 5' primer, a J-beta primer mix was included in a second PCR lasting about 6 to 12 cycles. TCRdb reanalysed the 5' RACE reads using MiXCR and keeps one entry per CDR3 protein. This table holds 1.8 million or so distinct CDR3 sequences, around 42% found once. Isolated per sample were at least 6 million PBMCs.

The rearrangement uses TRBV6-5 and TRBJ1-1, with a weak D call TRBD1 (5 bases). Material for sequencing was blood. The sequence was collected from a human donor in good health. Here the CDR3 reads CANRSTGSTEAFF. CDR3 DNA sequence: TGTGCCAACAGGTCAACAGGTTCTACTGAAGCTTTCTTT.